This record covers a single T cell receptor beta chain. The sample belongs to a study of blood T cell repertoires in COVID-19. Measured with immunoSEQ multiplex PCR; TCRdb has only the in-frame clones, and not every one. This table has under 350,000 clones, roughly 90% appearing once. This CDR3 is built from 13 residues. Trimming left V 0 bases short and J 1 base short, with 6 bases between. From germline, CDR1 is GTSNPN and CDR2 SVGIG (reference sequence). Source material: peripheral blood. The chain uses TRBV30 and TRBJ1-1; no definite D call. The TCR sequence derives from a man aged 45-65 years with acute or convalescent COVID-19. The CDR3 sequence is CAWSVEGNTEAFF. CDR3 DNA: TGTGCCTGGAGTGTGGAGGGGAACACTGAAGCTTTCTTT.